The rows below give T cell receptor beta chains drawn from one sample of a study of T cell repertoires in cytomegalovirus infection. TCRdb recomputed calls from the reads with MiXCR, one row per CDR3 protein. In the table there are some 200,000 distinct CDR3 sequences, roughly 34% of which are singletons. For these receptors, no antigen is known. This specimen was CD8+ T cells from cultured PBMCs, taken from culture after CMV antigen stimulation. All receptors derive from a human donor in good health (CMV status not recorded). Some clones in this sample may be carry-over from other donors' samples. Each CDR3 is given with its conserved first and last residue. D genes are given only for firm matches. Only some rows state a clone size, as once, few, many or a class for expanded clones.

size | J | length | V | D | CDR3 | DNA
NA | TRBJ2-7 | 17 | TRBV28 | NA | CASSLEFNSEGIYEQYF | TGTGCCAGCAGTTTGGAGTTTAACAGTGAGGGAATCTACGAGCAGTACTTC
NA | TRBJ2-7 | 13 | TRBV7-9 | NA | CASRPGASYEQYF | TGTGCCAGCAGGCCCGGGGCCTCCTACGAGCAGTACTTC
NA | TRBJ2-3 | 14 | TRBV2 | TRBD1 | CASPTGVKTDTQYF | TGTGCCAGCCCGACAGGGGTAAAAACAGATACGCAGTATTTT
many | TRBJ2-2 | 12 | TRBV7-6 | NA | CASSFGSGELFF | TGTGCCAGCAGCTTTGGGTCCGGGGAGCTGTTTTTT
few | TRBJ2-2 | 16 | TRBV25-1 | NA | CASSEFNGGNTGELFF | TGTGCCAGCAGTGAATTCAACGGGGGCAACACCGGGGAGCTGTTTTTT
few | TRBJ1-1 | 13 | TRBV2 | NA | CASKPGRGAEAFF | TGTGCCAGTAAACCGGGACGGGGCGCTGAAGCTTTCTTT
NA | TRBJ2-7 | 15 | TRBV27 | TRBD2 | CASSTTSGSQLGQYF | TGTGCCAGCAGTACGACTAGCGGGAGTCAATTGGGGCAGTACTTC
NA | TRBJ2-5 | 13 | TRBV28 | NA | CASSFGAQETQYF | TGTGCCAGCAGTTTTGGAGCTCAAGAGACCCAGTACTTC
few | TRBJ1-4 | 14 | TRBV7-6 | NA | CASSSGATNEKLFF | TGTGCCAGCAGCTCAGGTGCAACTAATGAAAAACTGTTTTTT
NA | TRBJ1-2 | 15 | TRBV12-3/TRBV12-4 | NA | CASSLSGVPNYGYTF | TGTGCCAGCAGTTTAAGCGGTGTACCGAACTATGGCTACACCTTC
NA | TRBJ1-1 | 15 | TRBV4-1 | TRBD1 | CASSPAPGGFTEAFF | TGCGCCAGCAGCCCAGCCCCAGGGGGCTTTACTGAAGCTTTCTTT
few | TRBJ2-7 | 12 | TRBV12-3/TRBV12-4 | TRBD1 | CASSRTGYEQYF | TGTGCCAGCAGTCGGACAGGGTACGAGCAGTACTTC
few | TRBJ2-1 | 14 | TRBV4-1 | NA | CASSQGGEGNEQFF | TGCGCCAGCAGCCAAGGAGGGGAAGGAAATGAGCAGTTCTTC
NA | TRBJ2-1 | 15 | TRBV10-3 | TRBD2 | CAITSGVSSYNEQFF | TGTGCCATCACAAGCGGGGTAAGCTCCTACAATGAGCAGTTCTTC
NA | TRBJ2-7 | 14 | TRBV7-9 | TRBD1 | CASSARGPSFEQYF | TGTGCCAGCAGCGCCAGGGGGCCTAGTTTCGAGCAGTACTTC
few | TRBJ2-3 | 15 | TRBV11-2 | TRBD1 | CASSLNRGRTDTQYF | TGTGCCAGCAGCTTAAACAGGGGTCGCACAGATACGCAGTATTTT
NA | TRBJ1-2 | 14 | TRBV6-6 | NA | CASSKGTGIYGYTF | TGTGCCAGCAGTAAGGGAACAGGGATCTATGGCTACACCTTC
NA | TRBJ2-5 | 16 | TRBV7-9 | NA | CASSPRDSGYQETQYF | TGTGCCAGCAGCCCCCGGGACTCCGGTTACCAAGAGACCCAGTACTTC
few | TRBJ2-7 | 14 | TRBV7-9 | NA | CASSLVGAESEQYF | TGTGCCAGCAGCTTAGTCGGGGCGGAATCCGAGCAGTACTTC
few | TRBJ1-1 | 15 | TRBV25-1 | TRBD1 | CASSDKTGGFTEAFF | TGTGCCAGCAGTGATAAGACAGGGGGCTTTACTGAAGCTTTCTTT
few | TRBJ2-5 | 16 | TRBV7-8 | TRBD2 | CASSLIMGGREETQYF | TGTGCCAGCAGCTTAATTATGGGAGGGCGGGAAGAGACCCAGTACTTC
few | TRBJ2-3 | 14 | TRBV4-1 | NA | CASSQVGAADTQYF | TGCGCCAGCAGCCAAGTTGGGGCCGCGGATACGCAGTATTTT
NA | TRBJ1-1 | 14 | TRBV12-3/TRBV12-4 | TRBD1 | CASSYPGGDTEAFF | TGTGCCAGCAGTTATCCAGGGGGGGACACTGAAGCTTTCTTT
NA | TRBJ1-1 | 16 | TRBV4-1 | NA | CASSQEGRGENTEAFF | TGCGCCAGCAGCCAAGAGGGGAGGGGCGAGAACACTGAAGCTTTCTTT
few | TRBJ2-5 | 17 | TRBV15 | TRBD2 | CATSSPGGLAGMQTQYF | TGTGCCACCAGCAGTCCGGGGGGACTAGCGGGGATGCAGACCCAGTACTTC
few | TRBJ2-7 | 16 | TRBV11-2 | TRBD2 | CASSLDEASGAYEQYF | TGTGCCAGCAGCTTAGATGAGGCTAGCGGGGCCTACGAGCAGTACTTC
NA | TRBJ1-6 | 15 | TRBV4-2 | TRBD1 | CASSQRRTGDSPLHF | TGTGCCAGCAGCCAGAGACGGACAGGGGATTCACCCCTCCACTTT
few | TRBJ2-7 | 15 | TRBV6-5 | TRBD1 | CASSYTGQGYHEQYF | TGTGCCAGCAGTTACACGGGACAGGGGTACCACGAGCAGTACTTC